The present TCR beta chain was sequenced within a study of siplizumab effects on memory and regulatory T cells. Looked up from germline, CDR1 is SGHTA and CDR2 is FQGNSA. V lost 1 base to trimming and J lost 5 bases; unmatched junction nucleotides: 3. This CDR3 is built from 14 residues. Assays were performed on 95,000 to 100,000 TCR templates per sample. Sequenced by immunoSEQ multiplex PCR; TCRdb stores in-frame clones only, minus some. Found here are about 100,000 clones, 75% to 95% of them singletons; the top ten hold 0.15%. Study-level results: To unstimulated subsets, only a minor fraction of alloreactive clones could be mapped.

Comment on this clone: The antigen remains unidentified.

The chain joins TRBV7-2 to TRBJ1-1, with TRBD1 matching 8 bases. The sample taken for sequencing was CD4+ T cells sorted from blood. This TCR came from a human donor in good health. For the CDR3, the DNA is TGTGCCAGCAGCTTAGAGACAGGGGTGACTGAAGCTTTCTTT. The encoded protein is CASSLETGVTEAFF.